A single sample is the source of the 14 T cell receptor beta chains below, sequenced in a study of CD8+ T cells in alopecia areata. Once RNA had been extracted, it was reverse transcribed into cDNA to act as the sequencing template. Some clones are missing from TCRdb's copy, which holds only in-frame ones; the method was immunoSEQ multiplex PCR. This sample carries roughly 170,000 clones, around 60% of them seen once, and the ten largest clones take roughly 14%. The sample in question was CD4+ T cells sorted from blood, obtained at week 0. The receptors were gathered from a human donor with alopecia areata.

The V call is TRBV10-3, the J call TRBJ1-1; TRBD1 matches at 7 bases. Germline trimming cut 8 bases from V and 8 bases from J; bases unmatched to any gene: 5. The CDR3 length is 11 residues. Germline V CDR1 and CDR2: ENHRY, SYGVKD. CDR3 DNA sequence: TGTGCCATCGGTAAACAGGGGGAAGCTTTCTTT. Its protein product is CAIGKQGEAFF.

A single count supports this clone. The rearrangement uses TRBV15 and TRBJ2-5, with TRBD1 identical over 11 bases. This CDR3 is built from 16 residues. The germline CDR1 and CDR2 sequences are LNHNV and YYDKDF (reference sequence). Trimming removed 0 bases from V and 5 bases from J; junction bases left unmatched: 5. The chain's CDR3 is CATSRDVDRGRETQYF. In DNA, the CDR3 is TGTGCCACCAGCAGAGATGTGGACAGGGGGCGGGAGACCCAGTACTTC.

This chain connects TRBV2 to TRBJ2-3; tentatively, D is TRBD1 (6 bases). This CDR3 region has 13 residues. V dropped 6 bases and J dropped 1 base, with 8 bases sitting between them. From germline, CDR1 is SNHLY and CDR2 FYNNEI. Here the CDR3 DNA reads TGTGCCAGCAGGCCAGGGGGCACAGATACGCAGTATTTT. Protein: CASRPGGTDTQYF.

This clone came up once. The gene calls are TRBV4-1 and TRBJ2-7, with 9 nucleotides matching TRBD1. The CDR3 runs to 15 residues. The V gene's germline CDR1 is MGHRA and CDR2 YSYEKL. V shed 5 bases and J 3 bases; nucleotides not matched to a gene: 8. CDR3 sequence (DNA): TGCGCCAGCAGCACGTCCGGGACAGGGTTCTACGAGCAGTACTTC. It specifies CASSTSGTGFYEQYF.

The V gene is TRBV7-9, the J gene TRBJ2-7; no clear D. V lost 5 bases to trimming and J lost 0 bases, with 11 bases between them. The germline CDR1 and CDR2 sequences are SEHNR and FQNEAQ (reference sequence). This CDR3 is built from 14 residues. CDR3 sequence (DNA): TGTGCCAGCAGCCCCCACACGGCCTCCTACGAGCAGTACTTC. Amino acid sequence: CASSPHTASYEQYF.

The J gene is TRBJ1-2, the V gene TRBV18; tentative D call: TRBD1 (5 bases). Trimming stripped 5 bases from V and 4 bases from J, with 17 bases between. The CDR3 covers 15 residues. Per the germline V gene, CDR1 is KGHSH and CDR2 is LQKENI. DNA for the CDR3: TGTGCCAGCTCAACTGACAGTTTCTCGATCTATGGCTACACCTTC. It yields the protein CASSTDSFSIYGYTF.

The rearrangement links TRBV30 to TRBJ2-3; D is possibly TRBD2 (7 bases). The germline V gene encodes CDR1 GTSNPN and CDR2 SVGIG (reference sequence). The length of the CDR3 is 13 residues. The V gene lost 4 bases and the J gene lost 7 bases, with 15 bases spanning the gap. CDR3: CAWKGGGSNTQYF. The CDR3 DNA reads TGTGCCTGGAAAGGGGGGGGGTCGAATACGCAGTATTTT.

The chain recombines TRBV28 with TRBJ2-6; no reliable D call. Germline CDR1 is MDHEN and CDR2 is SYDVKM. The CDR3 has 17 residues. V was pared by 4 bases and J by 0 bases, with 13 bases between. CDR3 sequence reads: CASSSLLWDSGANVLTF. The CDR3, as DNA: TGTGCCAGCAGTTCCCTCCTGTGGGACTCTGGGGCCAACGTCCTGACTTTC.

This chain uses TRBV7-2 with TRBJ2-1, with TRBD2 matching 7 bases. V shed 0 bases, J shed 10 bases, and the junction held 0 bases outside the gene matches. The CDR3 has 12 amino acids. Germline values: CDR1 SGHTA, CDR2 FQGNSA. The CDR3 DNA follows: TGTGCCAGCAGCTTAGCGCGGGGGGAGCAGTTCTTC. Its protein is CASSLARGEQFF.

This clone occurred a few times. Other DNA variants within this sample encode the same CDR3. V usage is TRBV6-5 and J usage is TRBJ2-5; tentative D call: TRBD2 (6 bases). Germline CDR1 is MNHEY and CDR2 is SVGAGI. The CDR3 extends over 14 amino acids. V shed 0 bases and J shed 1 base, with 6 bases lying between them. The chain's CDR3 is CASSYSGGQETQYF. Written as DNA, the CDR3 is TGTGCCAGCAGTTACTCGGGGGGCCAAGAGACCCAGTACTTC.

This clone was detected a few times. The CDR3 DNA follows: TGCAGCGTTGGGCAGGGATTCATCTATGGCTACACCTTC. It specifies CSVGQGFIYGYTF. The chain combines TRBV29-1 with TRBJ1-2; the D gene is possibly TRBD1 (5 bases). CDR1 and CDR2 (germline): SQVTM, ANQGSEA. The CDR3 runs 13 residues. V shed 4 bases and J shed 4 bases, with 13 bases lying between them.

The chain employs TRBV29-1 and TRBJ2-5; D is possibly TRBD1 or TRBD2 (5 bases each). Deletions cut 1 base from V and 6 bases from J, with 12 bases between. Per germline, CDR1 SQVTM and CDR2 ANQGSEA. The CDR3 covers 13 residues. The CDR3 DNA reads as TGCAGCGTTGAAGTCAACCGGGGCCAGACCCAGTACTTC. It is translated as CSVEVNRGQTQYF.

The rearrangement uses TRBV11-3 and TRBJ1-6, with 10 bases fitting TRBD1. Germline values: CDR1 SGHNT, CDR2 YENEEA. This CDR3 has 18 residues. The J segment lost 7 bases and the V segment lost 3 bases, leaving 12 bases of the junction unmatched. CDR3 region: CASSLVFSGTGANSPLHF. In DNA form, the CDR3 reads TGTGCCAGCAGCTTGGTGTTTAGCGGGACAGGGGCGAATTCACCCCTCCACTTT.

This clone has at least ten counts. The chain carries TRBV7-9 and TRBJ1-4; D gene unclear. V was cut by 4 bases and J by 5 bases, with 17 bases left in between. CDR1 and CDR2 (germline): SEHNR, FQNEAQ (reference sequence). The length of the CDR3 is 16 residues. CDR3 region: CASSSPLTGGNEKLFF. CDR3 DNA: TGTGCCAGCAGCTCACCGTTGACGGGTGGAAATGAAAAACTGTTTTTT.